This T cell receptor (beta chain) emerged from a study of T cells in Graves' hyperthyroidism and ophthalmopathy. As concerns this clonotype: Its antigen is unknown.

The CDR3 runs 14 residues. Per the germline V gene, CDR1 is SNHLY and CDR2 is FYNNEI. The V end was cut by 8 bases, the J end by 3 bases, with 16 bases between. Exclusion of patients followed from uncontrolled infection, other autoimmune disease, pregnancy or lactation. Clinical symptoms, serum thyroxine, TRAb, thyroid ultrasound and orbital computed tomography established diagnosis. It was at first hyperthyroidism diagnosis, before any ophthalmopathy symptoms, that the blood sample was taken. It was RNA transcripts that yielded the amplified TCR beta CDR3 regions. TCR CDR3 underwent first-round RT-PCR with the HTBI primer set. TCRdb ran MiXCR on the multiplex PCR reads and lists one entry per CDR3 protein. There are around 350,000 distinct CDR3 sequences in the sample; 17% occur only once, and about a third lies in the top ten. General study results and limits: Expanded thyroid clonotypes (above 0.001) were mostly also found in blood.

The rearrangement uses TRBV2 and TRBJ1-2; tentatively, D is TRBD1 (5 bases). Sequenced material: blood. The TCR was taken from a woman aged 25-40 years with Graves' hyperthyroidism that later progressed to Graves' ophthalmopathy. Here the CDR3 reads CASQNRLQHYGYTF. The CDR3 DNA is TGTGCCAGCCAAAACAGGCTACAACACTATGGCTACACCTTC.